This T cell receptor beta chain originates from a study of cytomegalovirus exposure and HLA in healthy donors. Study results and limitations: Equally common other TCR beta chains were less clonally expanded than HLA-associated ones, a later analysis found.

On this clone itself: Its target is not known.

Vbeta (60) and Jbeta (13) primers were used in the PCR. Some clones are missing from TCRdb's copy, which holds only in-frame ones; the method was immunoSEQ multiplex PCR. The repertoire holds under 200,000 clones, with around 74% as singletons. Germline V lookup: CDR1 SGHRS, CDR2 YFSETQ. The V and J ends lost 3 bases and 7 bases respectively, with 14 bases between them. The CDR3 contains 14 residues. The V and J genes are TRBV5-1 and TRBJ1-3; tentative D call: TRBD1 (5 bases). The sample consisted of PBMCs. This receptor was taken from a woman in her 30s in good health and CMV-seronegative. The DNA of the CDR3 is TGCGCCAGCAGCTCGGCGGGGCGGGGCAACACCATATATTTT. Its protein is CASSSAGRGNTIYF.